This T cell receptor beta chain was sequenced during a study of shared clonotypes between healthy human individuals. Trimming took 7 bases from V and 0 from J, leaving 19 bases between them. The CDR3 runs 17 residues. The germline V gene encodes CDR1 SGHTA and CDR2 FQGNSA. Generated by immunoSEQ multiplex PCR, the TCRdb table keeps only in-frame clones and is missing some. This sample has 1.4 million to 1.5 million clones, with more than 95% found just once. This TCR came from a young man in good health. This chain links TRBV7-2 with TRBJ2-1; possibly TRBD1 or TRBD2 for D (6 bases each). The source material was naive CD4+ T cells sorted from blood. Specified subset: CD45RA+ positively selected. This CDR3 is CASKLLGGAGSYNEQFF. The CDR3 bases are TGTGCCAGCAAACTGTTAGGGGGAGCGGGCTCCTACAATGAGCAGTTCTTC.